This note documents a single T cell receptor beta chain sequence. Only in-frame clones appear in the TCRdb table, and some are missing; sequencing was by immunoSEQ multiplex PCR. The sample contains about 140,000 clones, 85% to 95% of which appear only once. This specimen belongs to a study of T cell responses to AZD1222 COVID-19 vaccine. CDR1 and CDR2 from the germline V gene are MNHEY and SMNVEV (reference sequence). This CDR3 region has 14 residues. V shed 6 bases and J shed 5 bases, with 16 bases lying between them. The clonotype originates from an adult who had recovered from COVID-19. The chain combines TRBV27 with TRBJ1-2; D may be TRBD1 (6 bases). Sequencing used peripheral blood, obtained after recovery from COVID-19. This CDR3 is CASRPRGLRYGYTF. In DNA, the CDR3 is TGTGCCAGCAGACCTAGGGGGTTGAGGTATGGCTACACCTTC.